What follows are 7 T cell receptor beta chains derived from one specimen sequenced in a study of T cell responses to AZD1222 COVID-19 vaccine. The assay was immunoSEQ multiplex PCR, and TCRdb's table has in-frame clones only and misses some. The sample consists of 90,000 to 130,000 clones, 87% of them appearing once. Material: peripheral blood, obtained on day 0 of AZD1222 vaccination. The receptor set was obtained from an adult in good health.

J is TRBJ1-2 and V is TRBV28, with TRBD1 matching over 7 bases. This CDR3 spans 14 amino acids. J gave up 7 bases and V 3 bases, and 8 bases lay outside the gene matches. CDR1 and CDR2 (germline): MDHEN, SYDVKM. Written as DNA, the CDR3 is TGTGCCAGCAGTTTCCCCGGACAGGCTCGTGGCTACACCTTC. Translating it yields CASSFPGQARGYTF.

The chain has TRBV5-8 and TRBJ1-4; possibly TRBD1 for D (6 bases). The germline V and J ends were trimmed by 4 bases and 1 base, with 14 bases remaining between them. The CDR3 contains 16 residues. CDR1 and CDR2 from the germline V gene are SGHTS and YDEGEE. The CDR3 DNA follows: TGTGCCAGCAGCCCCGGGGGGGCGTTAACTAATGAAAAACTGTTTTTT. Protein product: CASSPGGALTNEKLFF.

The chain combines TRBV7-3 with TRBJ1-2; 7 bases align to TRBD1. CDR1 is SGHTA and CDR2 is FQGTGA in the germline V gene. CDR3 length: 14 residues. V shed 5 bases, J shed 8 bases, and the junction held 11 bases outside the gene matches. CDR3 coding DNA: TGTGCCAGCAGCCCTCGGCAGGGGGGCGGGGGCTACACCTTC. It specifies CASSPRQGGGGYTF.

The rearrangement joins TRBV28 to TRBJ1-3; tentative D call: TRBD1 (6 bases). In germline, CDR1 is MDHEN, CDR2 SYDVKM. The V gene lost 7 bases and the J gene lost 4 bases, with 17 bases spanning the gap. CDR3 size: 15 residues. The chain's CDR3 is CASTKEGGRGNTIYF. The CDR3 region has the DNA TGTGCCAGCACCAAAGAAGGGGGTAGGGGAAACACCATATATTTT. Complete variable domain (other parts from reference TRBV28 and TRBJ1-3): DVKVTQSSRYLVKRTGEKVFLECVQDMDHENMFWYRQDPGLGLRLIYFSYDVKMKEKGDIPEGYSVSREKKERFSLILESASTNQTSMYLCASTKEGGRGNTIYFGEGSWLTVV.

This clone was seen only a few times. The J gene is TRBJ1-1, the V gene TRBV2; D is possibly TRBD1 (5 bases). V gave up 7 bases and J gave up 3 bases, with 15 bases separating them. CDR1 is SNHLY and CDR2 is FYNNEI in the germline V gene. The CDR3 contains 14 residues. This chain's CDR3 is CASIKERGDTEAFF. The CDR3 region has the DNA TGTGCCAGCATAAAGGAGCGGGGGGACACTGAAGCTTTCTTT.

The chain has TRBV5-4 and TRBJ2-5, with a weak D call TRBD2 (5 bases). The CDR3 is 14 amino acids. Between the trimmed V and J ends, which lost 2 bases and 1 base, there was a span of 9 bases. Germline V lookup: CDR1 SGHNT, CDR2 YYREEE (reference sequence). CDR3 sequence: CASSLAATQETQYF. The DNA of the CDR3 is TGTGCCAGCAGCTTAGCGGCAACCCAAGAGACCCAGTACTTC. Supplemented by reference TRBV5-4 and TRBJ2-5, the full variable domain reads ETGVTQSPTHLIKTRGQQVTLRCSSQSGHNTVSWYQQALGQGPQFIFQYYREEENGRGNFPPRFSGLQFPNYSSELNVNALELDDSALYLCASSLAATQETQYFGPGTRLLVL.

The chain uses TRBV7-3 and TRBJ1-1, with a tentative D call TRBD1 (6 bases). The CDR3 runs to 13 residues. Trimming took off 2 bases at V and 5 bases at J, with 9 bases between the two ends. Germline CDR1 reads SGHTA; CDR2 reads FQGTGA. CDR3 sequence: CASSLAQGTEAFF. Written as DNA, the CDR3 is TGTGCCAGCAGCTTAGCCCAGGGGACTGAAGCTTTCTTT.